Below, 7 T cell receptor beta chains from the same sample are listed, as sequenced in a study of blood T cell repertoires in COVID-19 (TCRdb year 2020). The library was built by means of the immunoSEQ multiplex PCR assay. Here the immuneACCESS table is served through TCRdb, limited to in-frame sequences with V and J called. Missing clones are a known gap in these copies; in checked studies unresolved V genes cover under half, and the rest lacks a known reason. The table for this sample lists some 200,000 clones; more than 75% of them were counted only once. The ten largest make up approximately 3.3% of the sample. Sequencing was performed on peripheral blood. The receptors were sampled from a young man with active or convalescent COVID-19.

The count of this clone is one. This chain connects TRBV11-3 to TRBJ2-5; D not resolved. V shed 0 bases and J shed 5 bases, with 7 bases lying between them. The length of the CDR3 is 13 residues. Germline V gives CDR1 SGHNT, CDR2 YENEEA. The CDR3 sequence is CASSLEVRETQYF. The CDR3 DNA follows: TGTGCCAGCAGCTTAGAGGTGCGGGAGACCCAGTACTTC.

V usage is TRBV28 and J usage is TRBJ2-4, with D unresolved. V was cut by 5 bases and J by 0 bases, with 17 bases left in between. The V gene's germline CDR1 is MDHEN and CDR2 SYDVKM. This CDR3 is built from 17 residues. DNA of the CDR3: TGTGCCAGCAGTCCCATCTCCATGACACTAGCCAAAAACATTCAGTACTTC. It codes for CASSPISMTLAKNIQYF.

The V gene is TRBV18, the J gene TRBJ1-2; the match to TRBD1 covers 8 bases. The V segment lost 3 bases and the J segment 5 bases; nucleotides outside the gene matches: 2. This CDR3 is 13 amino acids long. Looked up from germline, CDR1 is KGHSH and CDR2 is LQKENI. CDR3 region: CASSPGQEYGYTF. The DNA for the CDR3 is TGTGCCAGCTCACCGGGACAGGAATATGGCTACACCTTC.

The V and J genes are TRBV6-5 and TRBJ2-1; TRBD2 aligns across 7 bases. In germline, CDR1 is MNHEY, CDR2 SVGAGI. V lost 5 bases to trimming and J lost 6 bases; unmatched junction nucleotides: 4. This CDR3 contains 13 residues. Here the CDR3 DNA reads TGTGCCAGCAGTCTAGCGGAACTCAATGAGCAGTTCTTC. This sequence encodes CASSLAELNEQFF.

This clone came up once. The chain employs TRBV4-1 and TRBJ2-7; 12 nucleotides match TRBD2. Losses at the gene ends were 4 bases for V and 3 bases for J; bases not matched to a gene: 4. Germline CDR1 MGHRA, CDR2 YSYEKL. The CDR3 consists of 15 residues. This chain's CDR3 is CASSPQLAGGYEQYF. For the CDR3, the DNA is TGCGCCAGCAGCCCGCAACTAGCGGGAGGCTACGAGCAGTACTTC.

The chain recombines TRBV28 with TRBJ2-2, with 7 bases fitting TRBD1. J gave up 5 bases and V 2 bases, and 5 bases lay outside the gene matches. CDR1 is MDHEN and CDR2 is SYDVKM in the germline V gene. This CDR3 contains 15 residues. This CDR3 reads CASSLNRGGTGELFF. Here the CDR3 DNA reads TGTGCCAGCAGTTTAAACAGGGGTGGGACCGGGGAGCTGTTTTTT.

The rearrangement uses TRBV5-4 and TRBJ2-1; TRBD2 matches at 10 bases. Per germline, CDR1 SGHNT and CDR2 YYREEE (reference sequence). Trimming cost V 3 bases and J 6 bases; bases outside gene matches: 15. This CDR3 contains 18 residues. DNA of the CDR3: TGTGCCAGCAGCTACGGACTAGCGGAGGTCCCCAACCCCAATGAGCAGTTCTTC. Its translation: CASSYGLAEVPNPNEQFF.